A single sample gave rise to the 21 T cell receptor beta chains below, sequenced in a study of regulatory T cells in long-lasting Graves disease. Time point given: newly diagnosed GD, antithyroid drugs for less than 3 months. Isolated PBMC RNA provided the starting material for the TCR library. Arm-PCR of CDR3 regions with iRepertoire HTBI primers generated TCR beta libraries. TCRdb fed the multiplex PCR reads into MiXCR, producing one record per CDR3 protein. The table lists 350,000 to 450,000 distinct CDR3 sequences, more than 13% of them singletons, with approximately 15% in the top ten. The data were also submitted as part of a second study, on T cells in Graves' hyperthyroidism and ophthalmopathy.

Sequenced here: peripheral blood mononuclear cells (PBMCs), sampled at new diagnosis, from a patient treated with antithyroid drugs. Every receptor here comes from a woman in her twenties or thirties with Graves disease.

The chain joins TRBV9 to TRBJ2-7, with 8 positions matching TRBD2. The CDR3 is 15 residues long. Germline CDR1 reads SGDLS; CDR2 reads YYNGEE. Trimming at V came to 4 bases and at J to 3 bases, leaving 9 bases not matched to a gene. The chain's CDR3 is CASSPTSGPDYEQYF. CDR3 sequence (DNA): TGTGCCAGCAGCCCCACTAGCGGACCTGACTACGAGCAGTACTTC. The full variable domain, rest sourced from reference TRBV9 and TRBJ2-7, is DSGVTQTPKHLITATGQRVTLRCSPRSGDLSVYWYQQSLDQGLQFLIQYYNGEERAKGNILERFSAQQFPDLHSELNLSSLELGDSALYFCASSPTSGPDYEQYFGPGTRLTVT.

This clonotype was recorded at least ten times. V and J are TRBV11-2 and TRBJ2-5, with no clear D. V was shortened by 5 bases and J by 1 base, with 8 bases between the two germline ends. The germline V gene has CDR1 SGHAT and CDR2 FQNNGV. This CDR3 is built from 13 residues. CDR3 bases: TGTGCCAGCAGCCCTGAACCCCAAGAGACCCAGTACTTC. Encoded protein: CASSPEPQETQYF.

This clonotype was seen repeatedly, ten times or more. The chain recombines TRBV28 with TRBJ2-5; possible D gene TRBD1, 6 bases. The length of the CDR3 is 13 residues. Trimming took off 10 bases at V and 1 base at J, with 13 bases between the two ends. In germline, CDR1 is MDHEN, CDR2 SYDVKM. The CDR3 nucleotides read TGTGCCATCACAGACAGGTTCCAAGAGACCCAGTACTTC. Translated: CAITDRFQETQYF. Filled out from reference TRBV28 and TRBJ2-5, the complete variable domain reads DVKVTQSSRYLVKRTGEKVFLECVQDMDHENMFWYRQDPGLGLRLIYFSYDVKMKEKGDIPEGYSVSREKKERFSLILESASTNQTSMYLCAITDRFQETQYFGPGTRLLVL.

The chain carries TRBV6-5 and TRBJ2-2; weak D call: TRBD1 (7 bases). Trimming removed 2 bases at V and 7 bases at J, with 11 bases between. CDR3 length equals 14 residues. CDR1 and CDR2 (germline): MNHEY, SVGAGI. The CDR3 nucleotides read TGTGCCAGCAGTTACACAGGGGAGGTCGGGGAGCTGTTTTTT. This sequence encodes CASSYTGEVGELFF.

This clonotype was picked up a small number of times. The V call is TRBV29-1, the J call TRBJ1-2, with D possibly TRBD1 on 6 matching bases. The ends were cut back, 7 bases at V and 4 bases at J, with 16 bases in the middle. CDR1 and CDR2 from the germline V gene are SQVTM and ANQGSEA. The length of the CDR3 is 13 residues. The CDR3 here is CSARGQERYGYTF. CDR3 bases: TGCAGCGCCCGGGGGCAGGAACGCTATGGCTACACCTTC.

V and J are TRBV24-1 and TRBJ2-7, with TRBD1 as a possible D gene (6 bases). The CDR3 has 12 amino acids. Germline V gene lookup returns CDR1 KGHDR and CDR2 SFDVKD. V lost 3 bases and J 6 bases, leaving 8 bases between the germline ends. DNA of the CDR3: TGTGCCACCAGTGATCCCAGGGGCGAGCAGTACTTC. Translation gives CATSDPRGEQYF.

A few counts support this clonotype. The V gene is TRBV20-1, the J gene TRBJ2-2, with TRBD2 as a possible D gene (6 bases). The length of the CDR3 is 15 residues. With 2 bases removed from V and 6 bases from J, the gap between germline ends came to 16 bases. Germline assignment: CDR1 DFQATT and CDR2 SNEGSKA (reference sequence). The CDR3 spells CSARLRDLNAGELFF. In DNA, the CDR3 is TGCAGTGCTAGACTCCGGGACTTAAACGCCGGGGAGCTGTTTTTT.

The chain has TRBV20-1 and TRBJ2-2; the D is unclear. V lost 3 bases and J lost 6, with 8 bases in between. Germline assignment: CDR1 DFQATT and CDR2 SNEGSKA (reference sequence). The CDR3 extends over 12 amino acids. The DNA of the CDR3 is TGCAGTGCTAGCGATATATCCGGGGAGCTGTTTTTT. Translation: CSASDISGELFF.

In its sample, this clonotype was seen many times. The CDR3 nucleotides read TGTGCCAGCAGTTTACGGGAAGAAAAACTGTTTTTT. It encodes CASSLREEKLFF. This chain links TRBV12-3 or TRBV12-4 with TRBJ1-4; no firm D call. The length of the CDR3 is 12 residues. V gave up 2 bases and J gave up 8 bases, with 6 bases separating them.

The V call is TRBV7-9, the J call TRBJ2-3; TRBD1 agrees at 7 bases. The CDR3 runs 13 residues. Unmatched junction bases numbered 0, after V lost 0 bases and J lost 6 bases. Germline values: CDR1 SEHNR, CDR2 FQNEAQ (reference sequence). Here the CDR3 reads CASSLAQGDTQYF. CDR3 sequence (DNA): TGTGCCAGCAGCTTAGCACAGGGGGATACGCAGTATTTT.

This clonotype has a count of ten or more. The genes are TRBV7-2 and TRBJ2-5; 9 bases fit TRBD2. Germline V lookup: CDR1 SGHTA, CDR2 FQGNSA. The CDR3 is made up of 15 amino acids. Trimming at V came to 3 bases and at J to 5 bases, leaving 7 bases not matched to a gene. CDR3 region: CASSFLAGRFETQYF. CDR3 in DNA: TGTGCCAGCAGCTTCCTAGCGGGAAGATTTGAGACCCAGTACTTC.

The chain uses TRBV6-5 and TRBJ2-7; D perhaps matches TRBD2 (5 bases). V was clipped by 3 bases and J by 4 bases, with 10 bases between them. The length of the CDR3 is 13 residues. Per germline, CDR1 MNHEY and CDR2 SVGAGI. The CDR3 is CASSYEGWYEQYF. In DNA, the CDR3 is TGTGCCAGCAGTTATGAGGGCTGGTACGAGCAGTACTTC.

About this clonotype itself: With a much larger clone just one base away, this may be a read error. A read error is likely, as this CDR3 ends without the conserved phenylalanine or tryptophan. The chain couples TRBV7-2 to TRBJ2-3; D might be TRBD2 (6 bases). The CDR3 covers 16 residues. V lost 5 bases to trimming and J lost 0 bases, with 15 bases between them. CDR1 is SGHTA, CDR2 FQGNSA, per germline. For the CDR3, the DNA is TGTGCCAGCAGCGTCGGAGCGGGTCTTAGCACAGATACGCAGTATTGT. It encodes CASSVGAGLSTDTQYC.

This clonotype was picked up many times. J is TRBJ1-4 and V is TRBV5-1; D gene uncertain. Trimming stripped 0 bases from V and 0 bases from J, with 12 bases between. CDR1 is SGHRS and CDR2 is YFSETQ in the germline V gene. The CDR3 is 17 amino acids. Here the CDR3 reads CASSLGLQSATNEKLFF. The CDR3 DNA is TGCGCCAGCAGCTTGGGGTTACAGAGCGCAACTAATGAAAAACTGTTTTTT. Full variable domain (missing parts from reference TRBV5-1 and TRBJ1-4): KAGVTQTPRYLIKTRGQQVTLSCSPISGHRSVSWYQQTPGQGLQFLFEYFSETQRNKGNFPGRFSGRQFSNSRSEMNVSTLELGDSALYLCASSLGLQSATNEKLFFGSGTQLSVL.

The CDR3 DNA reads as TGTGCCAGCAGCTTAGAGGACAGCTCTAATGAAAAACTGTTTTTT. Residues: CASSLEDSSNEKLFF. This chain connects TRBV11-3 to TRBJ1-4, with D perhaps TRBD1 (6 bases). Between the trimmed V and J ends, which lost 0 bases and 3 bases, there was a span of 8 bases. The CDR3 contains 15 residues. The V gene's germline CDR1 is SGHNT and CDR2 YENEEA.

V gene TRBV15 combines with J gene TRBJ2-1; D is unresolved. The germline CDR1 and CDR2 sequences are LNHNV and YYDKDF (reference sequence). V shed 7 bases and J shed 2 bases, with 12 bases lying between them. This CDR3 is built from 14 residues. In DNA, the CDR3 is TGTGCCACCACCTCGGACGGAGCCTACAATGAGCAGTTCTTC. The encoded protein is CATTSDGAYNEQFF.

This clonotype has a count of ten or more. The rearrangement uses TRBV3-1 and TRBJ2-2, with unresolved D. CDR3 length equals 13 residues. Germline values: CDR1 LGHDT, CDR2 YNNKEL (reference sequence). Trimming cost V 2 bases and J 6 bases, with 7 bases left between them. The CDR3 coding sequence is TGTGCCAGCAGCCAAACAAGGTCCGGGGAGCTGTTTTTT. This gives the protein CASSQTRSGELFF.

The rearrangement joins TRBV19 to TRBJ2-4; 9 nucleotides agree with TRBD1. TRBJ1-2 explains the end of the DNA better; the J call may be wrong. CDR1 and CDR2 (germline): LNHDA, SQIVND (reference sequence). The CDR3 has 14 amino acids. CDR3 in DNA: TGTGCCAGTAGACTCGACAGGGGGAACTATGGCTACACCTTC. It yields the protein CASRLDRGNYGYTF.

This clonotype occurred a few times. This chain links TRBV7-3 with TRBJ2-3; possible D gene TRBD2, 6 bases. This CDR3 comprises 15 residues. Germline assignment: CDR1 SGHTA and CDR2 FQGTGA. Trimming took off 6 bases at V and 1 base at J, with 14 bases between the two ends. The CDR3 is CASRRGTLGTDTQYF. The DNA for the CDR3 is TGTGCCAGCAGACGGGGGACTCTAGGCACAGATACGCAGTATTTT.

This clonotype was observed at least ten times. The V and J genes are TRBV2 and TRBJ1-1; D is unclear. Germline values: CDR1 SNHLY, CDR2 FYNNEI. Trimming stripped 8 bases from V and 5 bases from J, with 6 bases between. The CDR3 is 10 residues long. CDR3 coding DNA: TGTGCCAGCGCGGGGACTGAAGCTTTCTTT. Translated, it gives CASAGTEAFF. Supplemented by reference TRBV2 and TRBJ1-1, the full variable domain reads EPEVTQTPSHQVTQMGQEVILRCVPISNHLYFYWYRQILGQKVEFLVSFYNNEISEKSEIFDDQFSVERPDGSNFTLKIRSTKLEDSAMYFCASAGTEAFFGQGTRLTVV.

J is TRBJ2-1 and V is TRBV7-9; 8 nucleotides line up with TRBD1. CDR1 is SEHNR, CDR2 FQNEAQ, per germline (reference sequence). The CDR3 runs 13 residues. Trimming at V came to 6 bases and at J to 7 bases, leaving 5 bases not matched to a gene. The CDR3 nucleotides read TGTGCCAGCAGAACCGACAGGGGTAATGAGCAGTTCTTC. Protein sequence: CASRTDRGNEQFF.